The clone carrying this T cell receptor beta chain was found a few times. CDR3 length: 23 residues. Germline CDR1 is LNHDA and CDR2 is SQIVND (reference sequence). Losses at the gene ends were 2 bases for V and 0 bases for J; bases not matched to a gene: 23. This sample was taken from a study of shared clonotypes between healthy human individuals. The assay was immunoSEQ multiplex PCR, and TCRdb's table has in-frame clones only and misses some. The data hold some 1,100,000 clones, with about four fifths observed a single time. This sequence was found in a man aged 18 to 29 in good health. Some clones in this sample may be carry-over from other donors' samples. The chain is built from TRBV19 and TRBJ2-1, with 9 positions matching TRBD2. The sequenced sample consisted of memory CD4+ T cells from PBMCs. Subset reported: CD45RA-negative fraction. The CDR3 sequence is CASSIHGRLADILTMISYNEQFF. The CDR3 region has the DNA TGTGCCAGTAGTATACACGGGAGACTAGCGGACATCTTAACCATGATCTCCTACAATGAGCAGTTCTTC. Complete variable domain (other parts from reference TRBV19 and TRBJ2-1): DGGITQSPKYLFRKEGQNVTLSCEQNLNHDAMYWYRQDPGQGLRLIYYSQIVNDFQKGDIAEGYSVSREKKESFPLTVTSAQKNPTAFYLCASSIHGRLADILTMISYNEQFFGPGTRLTVL.